These 29 T cell receptor beta chains came from one sample sequenced in a study of blood T cells in healthy people across ages. Sample-barcoded 5' priming and a J-beta primer mix drove a second PCR of roughly 6 to 12 cycles. Using its own MiXCR run on the 5' RACE reads, TCRdb lists one record per CDR3 protein. The table includes about 730,000 distinct CDR3 sequences, approximately 39% detected once. Sample: blood. The receptor source for this set is a woman in her sixties in good health.

The genes are TRBV12-3 or TRBV12-4 and TRBJ2-4; TRBD1 matches 10 bases. Losses at the gene ends were 6 bases for V and 13 bases for J; bases not matched to a gene: 21. CDR3 length: 17 amino acids. CDR3 coding DNA: TGTGCCAGCAGCCCCGGGACAGGGGCCCTCTGGGTCAATGAGCAGTACTTC. Protein: CASSPGTGALWVNEQYF.

This clonotype was seen only a few times. The chain combines TRBV29-1 with TRBJ2-3; TRBD2 matches 9 bases. J was trimmed by 3 bases and V by 5 bases; bases with no gene match: 9. This CDR3 is built from 15 residues. CDR1 and CDR2 from the germline V gene are SQVTM and ANQGSEA. DNA of the CDR3: TGCAGCGTTACACTAGCGGGTACCCGAACAGATACGCAGTATTTT. Its protein product is CSVTLAGTRTDTQYF.

The V gene is TRBV4-2, the J gene TRBJ1-1; D is uncertain. The CDR3 runs to 14 residues. With 0 bases removed from V and 2 bases from J, the gap between germline ends came to 7 bases. Germline CDR1 LGHNA, CDR2 YNFKEQ. CDR3 sequence: CASSQDNSNTEAFF. The CDR3 nucleotides read TGTGCCAGCAGCCAAGATAACAGTAACACTGAAGCTTTCTTT.

In this sample, this clonotype turned up many times. This chain joins TRBV29-1 and TRBJ1-5; the match to TRBD1 covers 8 bases. Germline V gene lookup returns CDR1 SQVTM and CDR2 ANQGSEA. The CDR3 runs to 14 residues. V was clipped by 6 bases and J by 3 bases; unmatched bases: 7. CDR3 residues: CSVSGTGPNQPQHF. The CDR3 DNA follows: TGCAGCGTCAGCGGGACAGGCCCCAATCAGCCCCAGCATTTT.

This rearrangement joins TRBV7-8 to TRBJ2-2; D not resolved. The CDR3 runs 11 residues. V gave up 3 bases and J gave up 9 bases, with 5 bases separating them. In germline, CDR1 is SGHVS, CDR2 FQNEAQ. CDR3 protein: CASSFRRELFF. The CDR3 nucleotides are TGTGCCAGCAGCTTTCGAAGGGAGCTGTTTTTT.

This clonotype was recorded a few times. This chain joins TRBV4-3 and TRBJ2-7; no firm D call. Germline lookup yields CDR1 LGHNA and CDR2 YSLEER. Trimming stripped 1 base from V and 0 bases from J, with 10 bases between. The CDR3 runs 15 residues. The CDR3 DNA reads as TGCGCCAGCAGCCAAGTGTTGGGAAGCTCCTACGAGCAGTACTTC. Its translation is CASSQVLGSSYEQYF.

For the CDR3, the DNA is TGTGCCAGCAGCCGAAACCAGGGGGGTAAAACAGATACGCAGTATTTT. This encodes CASSRNQGGKTDTQYF. The chain is built from TRBV3-1 and TRBJ2-3; a weak D match, TRBD1 (7 bases). This CDR3 spans 16 amino acids. V was clipped by 4 bases and J by 3 bases, with 17 bases between them. The germline CDR1 and CDR2 sequences are LGHDT and YNNKEL (reference sequence).

The chain uses TRBV2 and TRBJ1-5; the match to TRBD1 covers 8 bases. Germline CDR1 is SNHLY and CDR2 is FYNNEI. V was pared by 6 bases and J by 6 bases, with 7 bases of the junction left unmatched. The CDR3 is made up of 14 amino acids. The CDR3 is CASSPTGAIQPQHF. The CDR3 nucleotides are TGTGCCAGCAGCCCGACAGGGGCCATTCAGCCCCAGCATTTT.

The chain links TRBV7-9 to TRBJ1-3; D ambiguous. V gave up 6 bases and J gave up 0 bases, with 12 bases separating them. Per germline, CDR1 SEHNR and CDR2 FQNEAQ (reference sequence). The CDR3 has 15 residues. For the CDR3, the DNA is TGTGCCAGCAGTCAAAAGCGGAGCTCTGGAAACACCATATATTTT. Amino acid sequence: CASSQKRSSGNTIYF. The full variable domain, its missing parts supplied by reference TRBV7-9 and TRBJ1-3, is DTGVSQNPRHKITKRGQNVTFRCDPISEHNRLYWYRQTLGQGPEFLTYFQNEAQLEKSRLLSDRFSAERPKGSFSTLEIQRTEQGDSAMYLCASSQKRSSGNTIYFGEGSWLTVV.

This clonotype has only one observation. The chain has TRBV5-1 and TRBJ1-4; TRBD1 agrees at 8 bases. V lost 4 bases, J lost 6 bases, and 5 bases stayed unmatched. This CDR3 is built from 14 residues. Germline V gene data show CDR1 as SGHRS and CDR2 as YFSETQ. The CDR3 is CASSLETGDEKLFF. CDR3 in DNA: TGCGCCAGCAGCCTCGAGACAGGGGATGAAAAACTGTTTTTT.

The rearrangement joins TRBV12-3 or TRBV12-4 to TRBJ2-3; D is perhaps TRBD2 (7 bases). The CDR3 has 14 amino acids. Trimming pared 7 bases from V and 3 bases from J, leaving 14 bases between. CDR3 coding DNA: TGTGCCAGCAAGAGGCGGGGGACAACAGATACGCAGTATTTT. This gives the protein CASKRRGTTDTQYF.

The table lists this clonotype with a count of one. The CDR3 DNA reads TGCAGTGCTAGTGGGCATGGCGTCGGCACCGATGAGCAGTTCTTC. It yields the protein CSASGHGVGTDEQFF. The J gene is TRBJ2-1, the V gene TRBV20-1; no firm D call. Germline V CDR1 and CDR2: DFQATT, SNEGSKA (reference sequence). The V end lost 3 bases, the J end lost 8 bases, and 20 bases lay between the germline ends. The CDR3 runs 15 residues.

The chain is built from TRBV6-1 and TRBJ2-1, with 16 bases aligning to TRBD2. The CDR3 loop spans 15 amino acids. Looked up from germline, CDR1 is MNHNS and CDR2 is SASEGT. V was clipped by 6 bases and J by 6 bases; unmatched bases: 2. The CDR3 DNA reads TGTGCCAGCAGGGGACTAGCGGGGGGGTTCAATGAGCAGTTCTTC. This codes for CASRGLAGGFNEQFF.

The V call is TRBV30, the J call TRBJ2-7, with TRBD2 matching 12 bases. The CDR3 length is 15 residues. Germline CDR1 GTSNPN, CDR2 SVGIG (reference sequence). V was clipped by 0 bases and J by 5 bases; unmatched bases: 5. CDR3: CAWSVGLAGGNEQYF. The CDR3 DNA reads TGTGCCTGGAGTGTAGGGCTAGCGGGGGGGAACGAGCAGTACTTC.

The rearrangement uses TRBV20-1 and TRBJ1-2; D is undetermined. The length of the CDR3 is 12 residues. V shed 3 bases and J shed 2 bases, with 7 bases lying between them. Looked up from germline, CDR1 is DFQATT and CDR2 is SNEGSKA (reference sequence). DNA of the CDR3: TGCAGTGCTAGGGGGAACAACTATGGCTACACCTTC. As protein: CSARGNNYGYTF.

CDR3 residues: CASSLGDGPYGYTF. CDR3 bases: TGTGCCAGCAGCTTAGGGGACGGCCCCTATGGCTACACCTTC. The chain links TRBV7-2 to TRBJ1-2; a weak D match, TRBD1 (5 bases). Germline values: CDR1 SGHTA, CDR2 FQGNSA. The V end was cut by 1 base, the J end by 4 bases, with 10 bases between. The CDR3 runs to 14 residues.

The chain employs TRBV11-2 and TRBJ2-3; D ambiguous. Trimming shortened V by 5 bases and J by 5 bases, and 8 bases separated the two germline ends. CDR1 is SGHAT, CDR2 FQNNGV, per germline. CDR3 length equals 12 residues. The CDR3 loop is CASSLWVDTQYF. CDR3 coding DNA: TGTGCCAGCAGCCTTTGGGTAGATACGCAGTATTTT.

This clonotype was counted only a few times. The chain is built from TRBV5-1 and TRBJ2-3; 9 nucleotides match TRBD1. Per the germline V gene, CDR1 is SGHRS and CDR2 is YFSETQ. The V segment lost 4 bases and the J segment 6 bases; nucleotides outside the gene matches: 3. The CDR3 is made up of 13 amino acids. For the CDR3, the DNA is TGCGCCAGCAGCCCCGGACAGGGGGATACGCAGTATTTT. Translating it yields CASSPGQGDTQYF. Complete variable domain (other parts from reference TRBV5-1 and TRBJ2-3): KAGVTQTPRYLIKTRGQQVTLSCSPISGHRSVSWYQQTPGQGLQFLFEYFSETQRNKGNFPGRFSGRQFSNSRSEMNVSTLELGDSALYLCASSPGQGDTQYFGPGTRLTVL.

The chain joins TRBV3-1 to TRBJ1-6; 9 bases align to TRBD1. CDR3 size: 14 residues. Germline V gene sequence: CDR1 LGHDT, CDR2 YNNKEL (reference sequence). The V and J ends lost 0 bases and 10 bases, in that order; junction bases with no gene match: 1. In nucleotides, the CDR3 is TGTGCCAGCAGCCAAGAGGACAGGGGCTCACCCCTCCACTTT. It is translated as CASSQEDRGSPLHF.

The rearrangement uses TRBV13 and TRBJ2-5, with 7 bases that match TRBD2. The tail of the sequence fits TRBJ2-7 better, so the J call may be wrong. The CDR3 extends over 17 amino acids. Germline V lookup: CDR1 PRHDT, CDR2 FYEKMQ (reference sequence). CDR3 sequence reads: CASSLVGGSGLGREQYF. The CDR3 region has the DNA TGTGCCAGCAGCTTAGTTGGCGGGAGCGGGCTCGGTCGCGAGCAGTACTTC.

The rearrangement joins TRBV5-1 to TRBJ1-5; unclear D gene. Germline CDR1 SGHRS, CDR2 YFSETQ. The CDR3 totals 14 residues. The ends were cut back, 4 bases at V and 5 bases at J, with 13 bases in the middle. The CDR3 bases are TGCGCCAGCAGCCCCGAAGGAAGTCATCAGCCCCAGCATTTT. As protein: CASSPEGSHQPQHF.

This chain joins TRBV11-2 and TRBJ2-7, with a possible D match to TRBD1 (5 bases). The J call may be faulty, since TRBJ2-5 better matches the DNA end. This CDR3 comprises 14 residues. CDR1 is SGHAT and CDR2 is FQNNGV in the germline V gene. In nucleotides, the CDR3 is TGTGCCAGCAGCTTAGCAGGGATCCTCGAGACCCAGTACTTC. Amino acids: CASSLAGILETQYF.

The V gene is TRBV20-1, the J gene TRBJ1-2; D is possibly TRBD1 (5 bases). The CDR3 has 12 residues. Germline CDR1 reads DFQATT; CDR2 reads SNEGSKA (reference sequence). Trimming left V 4 bases short and J 3 bases short, with 9 bases between. Here the CDR3 reads CSAKTEDYGYTF. The CDR3 DNA sequence: TGCAGTGCTAAGACAGAAGACTATGGCTACACCTTC.

This clonotype was counted between two and nine times. This chain joins TRBV28 and TRBJ2-5; 7 nucleotides match TRBD2. The DNA end lines up better with TRBJ2-7; the J call may be wrong. Germline CDR1 and CDR2: MDHEN and SYDVKM. The CDR3 length is 14 residues. CDR3 sequence: CASGSGGGLREQYF. The CDR3 DNA follows: TGTGCCAGCGGATCGGGGGGAGGGCTTCGCGAGCAGTACTTC.

In its sample, this clonotype was seen a few times. The chain recombines TRBV6-5 with TRBJ1-5; a weak D match, TRBD1 (6 bases). The CDR3 loop spans 14 amino acids. Trimming stripped 2 bases from V and 6 bases from J, with 11 bases between. The V gene's germline CDR1 is MNHEY and CDR2 SVGAGI. Here the CDR3 DNA reads TGTGCCAGCAGTTACGGGGGCGCGGGTCAGCCCCAGCATTTT. Its protein is CASSYGGAGQPQHF.

The CDR3 sequence is CASKIDRPDYEQYF. For the CDR3, the DNA is TGTGCCAGCAAGATAGACAGGCCCGACTACGAGCAGTACTTC. The V and J genes are TRBV28 and TRBJ2-7; TRBD1 is a possible D gene (6 bases). The V end was cut by 7 bases, the J end by 3 bases, with 16 bases between. This CDR3 is built from 14 residues. The V gene's germline CDR1 is MDHEN and CDR2 SYDVKM.

There are a few counts of this clonotype. The chain employs TRBV5-1 and TRBJ1-4; unclear D gene. V lost 0 bases to trimming and J lost 4 bases, with 7 bases between them. The germline CDR1 and CDR2 sequences are SGHRS and YFSETQ. This CDR3 is 14 amino acids long. CDR3 coding DNA: TGCGCCAGCAGCTTGGGCGGCCATAATGAAAAACTGTTTTTT. It is translated as CASSLGGHNEKLFF.

This clonotype was found a few times. A much more abundant neighbour one base away suggests this may be a read error. The chain is built from TRBV29-1 and TRBJ2-7; D is undetermined. V shed 4 bases and J shed 7 bases, with 11 bases lying between them. Germline-derived CDR1 and CDR2 are SQVTM and ANQGSEA. This CDR3 has 11 residues. The CDR3 sequence is CSVGEPHEQYF. Written as DNA, the CDR3 is TGCAGCGTTGGAGAACCCCATGAGCAGTACTTC.

This clonotype has a handful of counts. J is TRBJ2-1 and V is TRBV7-8, with TRBD1 matching 8 bases. V shed 7 bases, J shed 6 bases, and the junction held 5 bases outside the gene matches. The CDR3 loop spans 13 amino acids. Germline V lookup: CDR1 SGHVS, CDR2 FQNEAQ. The CDR3: CASIQGEVNEQFF. The DNA of the CDR3 is TGTGCCAGCATACAGGGGGAGGTCAATGAGCAGTTCTTC.